This TCR beta chain was captured by sequencing in a study of cytomegalovirus exposure and HLA in healthy donors. Whole-study findings and limits: In presence/absence analyses, roughly uniform sequencing depth across donors was assumed. By HLA locus, TCR association rates varied in a later analysis, with DRB1 showing the most and HLA-C the fewest.

It was with 60 Vbeta and 13 Jbeta primers that the PCR ran. Profiled with immunoSEQ multiplex PCR; TCRdb holds only in-frame clones, not every one. The sample has roughly 130,000 clones, 75% to 85% seen once. About this clone itself: Its antigen is not known.

The V gene's germline CDR1 is SGHRS and CDR2 YFSETQ. The V and J ends lost 4 bases and 2 bases, in that order; junction bases with no gene match: 7. This CDR3 has 17 residues. Sequencing was performed on PBMCs. The source is a middle-aged man in good health and CMV-seronegative. The chain joins TRBV5-1 to TRBJ2-2; 11 bases are a match to TRBD2. This chain's CDR3 is CASSVGTSGQNTGELFF. The DNA for the CDR3 is TGCGCCAGCAGCGTAGGGACTAGCGGACAAAACACCGGGGAGCTGTTTTTT.